Listed below are T cell receptor beta chains from one sample, sequenced in a study of T cells in Graves' hyperthyroidism and ophthalmopathy. TCRdb reanalysed the multiplex PCR reads using MiXCR and keeps one entry per CDR3 protein. The table records 500,000 to 700,000 distinct CDR3 sequences, 15% to 20% of them present only once. Input material: blood. The receptors shown here come from a woman between 18 and 29 years old with Graves' hyperthyroidism. The CDR3 runs from the conserved cysteine through the conserved F or W.

length: 15
V: TRBV6-2/TRBV6-3
CDR3: CASRRQGGTNEKLFF

length: 16
V: TRBV7-9
CDR3: CASSLGASRSYNEQFF

length: 15
V: TRBV20-1
CDR3: CSAREQGLANYGYTF

length: 13
V: TRBV2
CDR3: CAGGGGLNQPQHF

length: 15
V: TRBV5-1
CDR3: CASSLNPGVNQPQHF

length: 15
V: TRBV19
CDR3: CASSIGATDFYEQYF

length: 15
V: TRBV6-2/TRBV6-3
CDR3: CASSYLPIFYNEQFF

length: 13
V: TRBV29-1
CDR3: CSVVLAGLDTQYF

length: 18
V: TRBV12-3/TRBV12-4
CDR3: CASSELWDGPTGANVLAF

length: 15
V: TRBV6-2/TRBV6-3
CDR3: CASSSPSSGANVLTF

length: 14
V: TRBV4-2
CDR3: CASSQPDRGDEAFF

length: 15
V: TRBV20-1
CDR3: CSASIWAGGDEKLFF

length: 12
V: TRBV28
CDR3: CASSLMVREQYF

length: 16
V: TRBV20-1
CDR3: CSARDLIGGFGETQYF

length: 12
V: TRBV20-1
CDR3: CSARRGESPLHF

length: 15
V: TRBV28
CDR3: CASSLSPPNNQPQHF

length: 15
V: TRBV28
CDR3: CASSLPGQGNYGYTF

length: 12
V: TRBV20-1
CDR3: CAGTDQPYEQYF

length: 14
V: TRBV4-3
CDR3: CASSQLPGARGYTF

length: 15
V: TRBV5-6
CDR3: CASTAWDSGTYEQYF

length: 14
V: TRBV18
CDR3: CASSRDRRNEKLFF

length: 18
V: TRBV20-1
CDR3: CSARGHYPLARGGDEQFF

length: 13
V: TRBV6-1
CDR3: CASSDLGRGLLFF

length: 14
V: TRBV28
CDR3: CASIRVGLNYGYTF

length: 17
V: TRBV20-1
CDR3: CSARENPAGTAFYGYTF

length: 15
V: TRBV11-3
CDR3: CASSPPGTPLNGYTF

length: 17
V: TRBV7-7
CDR3: CASSLEATGESNQPQHF

length: 16
V: TRBV6-2/TRBV6-3
CDR3: CASSSWGLKSSYEQYF

length: 15
V: TRBV6-4
CDR3: CASSAMAGGPAEQFF

length: 13
V: TRBV12-5
CDR3: CASGLGLNYGYTF

length: 15
V: TRBV20-1
CDR3: CSARDGDSDTGELFF

length: 14
V: TRBV10-3
CDR3: CAISERDGRETQYF

length: 16
V: TRBV18
CDR3: CASSPAGGQSNQPQHF

length: 15
V: TRBV20-1
CDR3: CSARPGLAGQETQYF